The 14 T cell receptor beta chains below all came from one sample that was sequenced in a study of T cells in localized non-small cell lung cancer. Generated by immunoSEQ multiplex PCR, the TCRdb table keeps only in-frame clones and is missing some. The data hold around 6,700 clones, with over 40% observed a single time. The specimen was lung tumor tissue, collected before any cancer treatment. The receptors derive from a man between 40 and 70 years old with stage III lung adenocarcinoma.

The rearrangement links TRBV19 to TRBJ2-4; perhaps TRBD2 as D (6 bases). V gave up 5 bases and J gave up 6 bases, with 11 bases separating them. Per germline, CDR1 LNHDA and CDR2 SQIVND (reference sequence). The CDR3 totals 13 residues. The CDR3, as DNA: TGTGCCAGTAGTCCGTACGGGGGAAACATTCAGTACTTC. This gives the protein CASSPYGGNIQYF.

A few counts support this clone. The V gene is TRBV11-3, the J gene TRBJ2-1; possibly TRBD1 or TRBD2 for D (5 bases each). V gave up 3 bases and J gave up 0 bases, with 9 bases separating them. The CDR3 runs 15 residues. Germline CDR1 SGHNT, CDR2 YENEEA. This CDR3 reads CASSLGTSSYNEQFF. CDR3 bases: TGTGCCAGCAGCTTGGGGACGAGCTCCTACAATGAGCAGTTCTTC.

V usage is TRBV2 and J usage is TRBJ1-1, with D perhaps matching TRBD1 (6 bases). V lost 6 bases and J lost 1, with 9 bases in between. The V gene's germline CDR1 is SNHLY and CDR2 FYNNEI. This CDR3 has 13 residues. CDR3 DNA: TGTGCCAGCAGCGTAGGGGGGAACACTGAAGCTTTCTTT. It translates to CASSVGGNTEAFF.

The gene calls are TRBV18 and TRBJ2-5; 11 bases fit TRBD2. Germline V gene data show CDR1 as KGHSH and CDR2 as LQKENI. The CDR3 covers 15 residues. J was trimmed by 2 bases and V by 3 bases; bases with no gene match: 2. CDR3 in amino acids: CASSPASGGQETQYF. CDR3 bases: TGTGCCAGCTCACCGGCTAGCGGGGGGCAAGAGACCCAGTACTTC.

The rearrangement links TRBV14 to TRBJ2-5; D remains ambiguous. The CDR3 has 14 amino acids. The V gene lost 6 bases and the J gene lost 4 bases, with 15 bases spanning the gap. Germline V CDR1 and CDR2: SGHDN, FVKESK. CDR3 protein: CASRPPGSGETQYF. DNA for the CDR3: TGTGCCAGCAGGCCCCCGGGCTCGGGAGAGACCCAGTACTTC.

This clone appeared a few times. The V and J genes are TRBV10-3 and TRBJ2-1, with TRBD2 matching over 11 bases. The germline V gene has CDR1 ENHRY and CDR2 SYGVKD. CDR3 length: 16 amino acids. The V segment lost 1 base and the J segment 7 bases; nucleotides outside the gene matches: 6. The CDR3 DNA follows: TGTGCCATCAGTGAGTTACTAGCGGGAGCCACGAATGAGCAGTTCTTC. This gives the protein CAISELLAGATNEQFF.

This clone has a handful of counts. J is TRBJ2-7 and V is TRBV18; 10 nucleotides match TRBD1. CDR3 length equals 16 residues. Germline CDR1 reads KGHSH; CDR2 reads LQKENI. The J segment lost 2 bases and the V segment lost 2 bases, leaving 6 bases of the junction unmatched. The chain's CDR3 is CASSPEDRGVPYEQYF. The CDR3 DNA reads TGTGCCAGCTCACCAGAGGACAGGGGGGTGCCCTACGAGCAGTACTTC.

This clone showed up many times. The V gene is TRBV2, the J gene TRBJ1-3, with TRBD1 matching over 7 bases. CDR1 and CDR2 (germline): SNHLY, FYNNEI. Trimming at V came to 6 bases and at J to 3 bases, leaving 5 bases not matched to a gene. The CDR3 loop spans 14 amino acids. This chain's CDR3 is CASSRQGGGNTIYF. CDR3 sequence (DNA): TGTGCCAGCAGCAGACAGGGAGGTGGAAACACCATATATTTT.

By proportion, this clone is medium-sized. CDR3 DNA: TGTGCCAGTAGTACAGACGGGCACAGGGGCTACACCTTC. Its protein is CASSTDGHRGYTF. The gene calls are TRBV19 and TRBJ1-2; a possible D gene is TRBD1 (5 bases). This CDR3 is built from 13 residues. CDR1 LNHDA and CDR2 SQIVND come from the germline V gene (reference sequence). Trimming removed 4 bases from V and 8 bases from J, with 14 bases in between.

This CDR3 reads CASSLQGAGEKLFF. CDR3 coding DNA: TGTGCCAGTAGTCTCCAGGGCGCAGGTGAAAAACTGTTTTTT. The chain recombines TRBV19 with TRBJ1-4; a weak D match, TRBD1 (5 bases). Per the germline V gene, CDR1 is LNHDA and CDR2 is SQIVND (reference sequence). The CDR3 loop spans 14 amino acids. V lost 5 bases and J lost 7, with 14 bases in between.

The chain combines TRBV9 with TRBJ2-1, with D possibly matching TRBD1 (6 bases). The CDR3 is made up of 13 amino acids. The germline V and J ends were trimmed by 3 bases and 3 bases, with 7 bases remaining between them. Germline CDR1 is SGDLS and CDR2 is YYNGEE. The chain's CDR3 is CASSGQDYNEQFF. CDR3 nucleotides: TGTGCCAGCAGCGGACAGGACTACAATGAGCAGTTCTTC.

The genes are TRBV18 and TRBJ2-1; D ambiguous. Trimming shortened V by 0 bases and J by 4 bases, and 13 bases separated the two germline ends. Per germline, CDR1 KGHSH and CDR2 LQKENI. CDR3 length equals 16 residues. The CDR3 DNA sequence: TGTGCCAGCTCACCACCGTCGTCTCTTGGGTACAATGAGCAGTTCTTC. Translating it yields CASSPPSSLGYNEQFF.

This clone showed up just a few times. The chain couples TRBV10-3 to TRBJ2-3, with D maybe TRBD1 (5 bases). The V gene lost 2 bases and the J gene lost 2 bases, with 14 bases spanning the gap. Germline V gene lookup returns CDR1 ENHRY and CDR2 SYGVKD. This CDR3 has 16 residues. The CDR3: CAISEGLDRSTDTQYF. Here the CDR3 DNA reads TGTGCCATCAGTGAGGGGTTAGACAGATCCACAGATACGCAGTATTTT.

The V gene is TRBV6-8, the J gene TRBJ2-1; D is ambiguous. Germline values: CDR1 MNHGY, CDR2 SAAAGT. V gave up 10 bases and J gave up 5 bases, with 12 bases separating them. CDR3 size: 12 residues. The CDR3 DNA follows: TGTGCCATTACGGACCCAAACAATGAGCAGTTCTTC. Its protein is CAITDPNNEQFF.